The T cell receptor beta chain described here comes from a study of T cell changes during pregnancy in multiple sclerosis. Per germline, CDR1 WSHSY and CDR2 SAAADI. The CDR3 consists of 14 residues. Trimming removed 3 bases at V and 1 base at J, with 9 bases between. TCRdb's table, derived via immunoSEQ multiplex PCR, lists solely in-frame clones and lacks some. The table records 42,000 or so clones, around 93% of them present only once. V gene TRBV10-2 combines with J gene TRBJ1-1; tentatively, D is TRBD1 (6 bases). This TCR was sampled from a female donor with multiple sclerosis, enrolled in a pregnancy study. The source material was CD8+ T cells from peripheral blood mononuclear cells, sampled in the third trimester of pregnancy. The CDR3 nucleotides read TGCGCCAGCAGTGATCGGGGGGCGAACACTGAAGCTTTCTTT. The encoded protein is CASSDRGANTEAFF.